Detailed here is one T cell receptor beta chain. The antigen is unknown. This PCR relied on a set of 60 Vbeta primers and 13 Jbeta primers. TCRdb's copy holds only in-frame clones and misses some; the assay was immunoSEQ multiplex PCR. In the table there are roughly 150,000 clones, approximately 82% of which are singletons. This specimen comes from a study of cytomegalovirus exposure and HLA in healthy donors. Overall study results and limits: The classifier was said to identify cytomegalovirus status with high specificity and sensitivity. In a later analysis, TCR beta V- and J-gene trimming was associated with a missense DCLRE1C variant.

The V end was cut by 6 bases, the J end by 3 bases, with 24 bases between. This CDR3 comprises 17 residues. The germline V gene has CDR1 MDHEN and CDR2 SYDVKM. The receptor was isolated from a man aged 18 to 29 in good health and CMV-seropositive. The V gene is TRBV28, the J gene TRBJ2-7; possible D gene TRBD1, 5 bases. The sample was PBMCs. Here the CDR3 reads CASSTIVARGQHYEQYF. Written as DNA, the CDR3 is TGTGCCAGCAGCACTATAGTTGCAAGGGGCCAGCACTACGAGCAGTACTTC.